Listed here are 10 T cell receptor beta chains from one sample, sequenced in a study of OX40 agonist ivuxolimab in advanced cancers. TCRdb's table, derived via immunoSEQ multiplex PCR, lists solely in-frame clones and lacks some. The table shows around 100,000 clones, with about 89% occurring only once. The source material was CD4+ or CD8+ T cells sorted from blood, sampled in a trial of the OX40 agonist ivuxolimab. These receptors all stem from an adult with an advanced solid tumor such as melanoma, head and neck, liver or kidney cancer.

The V and J genes are TRBV5-1 and TRBJ1-5; 10 nucleotides match TRBD1. In germline, CDR1 is SGHRS, CDR2 YFSETQ. V dropped 4 bases and J dropped 2; count of bases not matched to a gene: 3. CDR3 length equals 15 residues. CDR3 DNA sequence: TGCGCCAGCAGCGTCGGGACAGGGGGCAATCAGCCCCAGCATTTT. It encodes CASSVGTGGNQPQHF.

This chain uses TRBV27 with TRBJ2-6; D remains ambiguous. The CDR3 contains 16 residues. Trimming took off 3 bases at V and 0 bases at J, with 9 bases between the two ends. CDR1 is MNHEY and CDR2 is SMNVEV in the germline V gene (reference sequence). CDR3 region: CASSFGLFSGANVLTF. The CDR3 bases are TGTGCCAGCAGTTTCGGGCTCTTCTCTGGGGCCAACGTCCTGACTTTC.

The chain recombines TRBV7-9 with TRBJ2-1; weak D call: TRBD1 (5 bases). Trimming left V 0 bases short and J 0 bases short, with 9 bases between. The germline V gene encodes CDR1 SEHNR and CDR2 FQNEAQ (reference sequence). There are 16 residues in the CDR3. CDR3 nucleotide sequence: TGTGCCAGCAGCTTAGCTGCAGGGTCCTCCTACAATGAGCAGTTCTTC. It specifies CASSLAAGSSYNEQFF.

This chain joins TRBV27 and TRBJ1-2; possibly TRBD1 for D (5 bases). The CDR3 runs to 18 residues. The germline V gene encodes CDR1 MNHEY and CDR2 SMNVEV (reference sequence). The ends were cut back, 6 bases at V and 7 bases at J, with 30 bases in the middle. Written as DNA, the CDR3 is TGTGCCAGCAGATCTCTCGTGGGCGCAGGGCTTTTGGTTGGTGGCTACACCTTC. This gives the protein CASRSLVGAGLLVGGYTF.

The genes are TRBV5-1 and TRBJ1-1; tentative D call: TRBD1 (6 bases). The CDR3 runs to 16 residues. The V gene's germline CDR1 is SGHRS and CDR2 YFSETQ. The germline V and J ends were trimmed by 6 bases and 5 bases, with 23 bases remaining between them. The CDR3 coding sequence is TGCGCCAGCACACTCGGCGGGGGGGCGGTTATGACTGAAGCTTTCTTT. As protein: CASTLGGGAVMTEAFF.

The V gene is TRBV11-2, the J gene TRBJ2-1; 10 positions agree with TRBD2. The V gene end was trimmed by 2 bases and the J gene end by 10 bases; junction bases not matched to a gene: 8. The CDR3 runs to 15 residues. Germline CDR1 and CDR2: SGHAT and FQNNGV. The CDR3 region is CASSLQRGGQGEQFF. The CDR3 DNA is TGTGCCAGCAGCTTACAGCGGGGGGGCCAAGGGGAGCAGTTCTTC.

V and J are TRBV11-3 and TRBJ2-1, with 9 bases lining up with TRBD2. V lost 5 bases, J lost 0 bases, and 17 bases stayed unmatched. The CDR3 loop spans 20 amino acids. Germline V gene lookup returns CDR1 SGHNT and CDR2 YENEEA. The chain's CDR3 is CASSPRGGLAGGNSYNEQFF. CDR3 sequence (DNA): TGTGCCAGCAGCCCGCGGGGGGGACTGGCGGGAGGTAACTCCTACAATGAGCAGTTCTTC.

The chain couples TRBV30 to TRBJ2-7; no clear D gene. CDR1 and CDR2 from the germline V gene are GTSNPN and SVGIG (reference sequence). Trimming pared 0 bases from V and 3 bases from J, leaving 6 bases between. The CDR3 has 12 amino acids. CDR3 residues: CAWSVGFYEQYF. In DNA form, the CDR3 reads TGTGCCTGGAGTGTCGGCTTCTACGAGCAGTACTTC.

V is TRBV28 and J is TRBJ2-7, with 13 bases aligning to TRBD2. The V gene end was trimmed by 7 bases and the J gene end by 5 bases; junction bases not matched to a gene: 11. The CDR3 is made up of 16 amino acids. CDR1 is MDHEN, CDR2 SYDVKM, per germline. For the CDR3, the DNA is TGTGCCAGCACGACTAGCGGGAGGCCCCCCCTTGACGAGCAGTACTTC. This translates into CASTTSGRPPLDEQYF. Full variable domain (outside the CDR3, taken from reference TRBV28 and TRBJ2-7): DVKVTQSSRYLVKRTGEKVFLECVQDMDHENMFWYRQDPGLGLRLIYFSYDVKMKEKGDIPEGYSVSREKKERFSLILESASTNQTSMYLCASTTSGRPPLDEQYFGPGTRLTVT.

The chain couples TRBV10-2 to TRBJ1-1, with D unclear. The CDR3 is made up of 14 amino acids. The V gene lost 6 bases and the J gene lost 0 bases, with 11 bases spanning the gap. Per the germline V gene, CDR1 is WSHSY and CDR2 is SAAADI. The CDR3 loop reads CASSAGNMNTEAFF. CDR3 coding DNA: TGCGCCAGCAGCGCGGGTAATATGAACACTGAAGCTTTCTTT.